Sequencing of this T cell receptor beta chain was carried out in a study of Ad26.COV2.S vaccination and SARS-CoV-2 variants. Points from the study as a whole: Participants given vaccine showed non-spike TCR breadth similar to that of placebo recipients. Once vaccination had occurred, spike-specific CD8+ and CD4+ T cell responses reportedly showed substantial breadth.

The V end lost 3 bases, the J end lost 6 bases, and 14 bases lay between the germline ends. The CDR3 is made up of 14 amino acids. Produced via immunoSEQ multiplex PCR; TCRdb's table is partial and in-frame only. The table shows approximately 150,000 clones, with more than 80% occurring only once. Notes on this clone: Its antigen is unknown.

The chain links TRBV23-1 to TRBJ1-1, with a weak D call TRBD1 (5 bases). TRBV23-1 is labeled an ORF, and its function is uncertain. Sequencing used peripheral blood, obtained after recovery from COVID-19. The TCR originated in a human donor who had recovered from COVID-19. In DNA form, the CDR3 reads TGCGCCAGCAGTCAGGAAGGGACCCTCTCTGAAGCTTTCTTT. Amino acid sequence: CASSQEGTLSEAFF.